A single sample gave rise to the 14 T cell receptor beta chains below, sequenced in a study of OX40 agonist ivuxolimab in advanced cancers. Assay: immunoSEQ multiplex PCR; the TCRdb copy retains only in-frame clones and omits some. The table records 11,000 or so clones, 85% to 90% of them present only once. Here the sequenced sample was CD4+ or CD8+ T cells sorted from blood, taken in a trial of the OX40 agonist ivuxolimab. The receptors were gathered from an adult with an advanced solid tumor such as melanoma, head and neck, liver or kidney cancer.

This clone was seen more than once but under ten times. The rearrangement links TRBV4-3 to TRBJ2-1; D may be TRBD2 (7 bases). This CDR3 is 18 amino acids long. The germline V and J ends were trimmed by 0 bases and 9 bases, with 24 bases remaining between them. Germline assignment: CDR1 LGHNA and CDR2 YSLEER. CDR3 region: CASSQDPRGGRGWSEQFF. The CDR3 DNA is TGCGCCAGCAGCCAAGACCCGAGGGGGGGGCGCGGCTGGAGTGAGCAGTTCTTC.

Within the sample, this clone is medium-sized (0.01 to 0.1%). The V call is TRBV30, the J call TRBJ2-3, with D perhaps TRBD2 (5 bases). The V gene's germline CDR1 is GTSNPN and CDR2 SVGIG (reference sequence). CDR3 length: 14 residues. V was pared by 3 bases and J by 6 bases, with 16 bases between. DNA for the CDR3: TGTGCCTGGAGAAAAGCGGTAGAGAGGGATACGCAGTATTTT. Translating gives CAWRKAVERDTQYF.

This clone occurred a few times. This chain links TRBV19 with TRBJ1-5, with D unclear. The CDR3 spans 14 residues. The germline CDR1 and CDR2 sequences are LNHDA and SQIVND (reference sequence). Trimming shortened V by 6 bases and J by 6 bases, and 15 bases separated the two germline ends. CDR3 in DNA: TGTGCCAGTAGCTGGGGATCGGGCGGTCAGCCCCAGCATTTT. Translating gives CASSWGSGGQPQHF.

This clone has more than one count but fewer than ten. This chain uses TRBV7-2 with TRBJ2-1; TRBD2 matches at 9 bases. V gave up 1 base and J gave up 4 bases; unmatched junction bases: 5. The germline V gene encodes CDR1 SGHTA and CDR2 FQGNSA. There are 16 residues in the CDR3. The CDR3 nucleotides read TGTGCCAGCAGCTTAGGGACGCTAGCGGGATACAATGAGCAGTTCTTC. Amino acid sequence: CASSLGTLAGYNEQFF.

This chain joins TRBV12-5 and TRBJ2-7; D remains unclear. This CDR3 is 13 amino acids long. Germline CDR1 and CDR2: LGHNT and FRNRAP. V gave up 1 base and J gave up 2 bases, with 6 bases separating them. The CDR3: CASGLAAAYEQYF. The CDR3 region has the DNA TGTGCTAGTGGTTTGGCAGCCGCCTACGAGCAGTACTTC.

The chain uses TRBV12-5 and TRBJ2-7, with D perhaps TRBD1 (5 bases). V was shortened by 2 bases and J by 5 bases, with 25 bases between the two germline ends. This CDR3 is built from 18 residues. CDR1 and CDR2 from the germline V gene are LGHNT and FRNRAP. CDR3 sequence (DNA): TGTGCTAGTGGTTTGCTGTACCATTCAGAGACAGACATGCACGAGCAGTACTTC. Translating gives CASGLLYHSETDMHEQYF.

The chain recombines TRBV15 with TRBJ2-1; 12 nucleotides line up with TRBD2. The germline gives CDR1 LNHNV, CDR2 YYDKDF (reference sequence). V lost 9 bases and J lost 3; bases outside the gene matches: 6. The CDR3 has 15 amino acids. The CDR3 is CATGLGLAGYNEQFF. CDR3 in DNA: TGTGCCACTGGTCTGGGACTAGCGGGCTACAATGAGCAGTTCTTC.

The V and J genes are TRBV5-1 and TRBJ2-1, with 8 bases aligning to TRBD2. The ends lost 0 bases at V and 4 bases at J; junction bases unmatched: 3. The CDR3 totals 15 residues. CDR1 is SGHRS, CDR2 YFSETQ, per germline. CDR3 DNA sequence: TGCGCCAGCAGCTTGGGGACTAGCACGTACAATGAGCAGTTCTTC. Its translation: CASSLGTSTYNEQFF.

A single count supports this clone. The chain uses TRBV9 and TRBJ2-7; 15 positions match TRBD2. This CDR3 contains 16 residues. Germline loops: CDR1 SGDLS, CDR2 YYNGEE. The V and J ends lost 4 bases and 6 bases, in that order; junction bases with no gene match: 8. For the CDR3, the DNA is TGTGCCAGCAGCCAAGGGACTAGCGGGAGGATCCCCGAGCAGTACTTC. The encoded protein is CASSQGTSGRIPEQYF.

This chain uses TRBV28 with TRBJ2-1; 7 bases line up with TRBD2. Germline V gives CDR1 MDHEN, CDR2 SYDVKM. The CDR3 sequence is 16 residues long. V lost 4 bases, J lost 0 bases, and 6 bases stayed unmatched. The CDR3 here is CASSSVPSGSYNEQFF. The CDR3 bases are TGTGCCAGCAGTTCCGTTCCTAGCGGCTCCTACAATGAGCAGTTCTTC.

The chain has TRBV18 and TRBJ2-2; possible D gene TRBD2, 5 bases. The germline V and J ends were trimmed by 2 bases and 0 bases, with 10 bases remaining between them. CDR3 length: 16 residues. CDR1 and CDR2 from the germline V gene are KGHSH and LQKENI. The CDR3 protein is CASSPFASTNTGELFF. The DNA of the CDR3 is TGTGCCAGCTCACCATTTGCTAGCACGAACACCGGGGAGCTGTTTTTT.

This clone was picked up one time. V gene TRBV27 combines with J gene TRBJ1-5, with TRBD1 identical over 9 bases. Trimming took 3 bases from V and 4 from J; bases not matched to a gene: 1. The CDR3 is 14 amino acids. CDR1 MNHEY and CDR2 SMNVEV come from the germline V gene (reference sequence). The CDR3 here is CASSLGQGNQPQHF. The CDR3, as DNA: TGTGCCAGCAGTTTGGGACAGGGAAATCAGCCCCAGCATTTT.

This clone showed up just once. The gene calls are TRBV29-1 and TRBJ2-1; 7 positions agree with TRBD2. The V gene end was trimmed by 6 bases and the J gene end by 7 bases; junction bases not matched to a gene: 15. The CDR3 is 15 amino acids. The germline CDR1 and CDR2 sequences are SQVTM and ANQGSEA. CDR3 bases: TGCAGCGTCTTGGGGGTGGGAGGGCTAGTGAATGAGCAGTTCTTC. Translating gives CSVLGVGGLVNEQFF.

V is TRBV7-9 and J is TRBJ2-7; 11 bases agree with TRBD2. The length of the CDR3 is 19 residues. The germline V gene encodes CDR1 SEHNR and CDR2 FQNEAQ (reference sequence). With 8 bases clipped from V and 3 bases from J, the junction kept 21 bases outside the gene matches. The CDR3 DNA reads TGTGCCAGCGCCGCTCCCCCGGGGAAACTAGCGGGAGACATCTACGAGCAGTACTTC. Protein sequence: CASAAPPGKLAGDIYEQYF.